This is a list of T cell receptor beta chains from one sample in a study of T cell changes during pregnancy in multiple sclerosis. Repertoires were generated with immunoSEQ multiplex PCR, while TCRdb's copy carries only in-frame clones and drops some. This table holds about 43,000 clones, about nine tenths found once. The specimen comprised peripheral blood, sampled in the second trimester of pregnancy. These receptors were taken from a female donor in good health, enrolled as a control in a pregnancy study. CDR3s include the opening cysteine and the closing phenylalanine or tryptophan. D genes are given only for firm matches. Clone size is not always given. Where it is, it says once, few, many or a class for expanded clones.

.,.,TRBJ2-2,TRBV5-1,CASTSASNTGELFF,TGCGCCAGCACCAGCGCTTCGAACACCGGGGAGCTGTTTTTT
.,.,TRBJ2-7,TRBV25-1,CATTGVGDEQYF,TGTGCCACCACCGGCGTGGGAGACGAGCAGTACTTC
.,.,TRBJ2-1,TRBV7-6,CASSLAGGGDEQFF,TGTGCCAGCAGCTTAGCGGGCGGCGGGGATGAGCAGTTCTTC
.,.,TRBJ1-2,TRBV5-4,CASSLDPRDYGYTF,TGTGCCAGCAGCTTGGACCCCCGAGATTACGGCTACACCTTC
.,.,TRBJ1-1,TRBV16,CASSQSAGDTEAFF,TGTGCCAGCAGCCAATCGGCAGGGGACACTGAAGCTTTCTTT
TRBD2,.,TRBJ2-7,TRBV5-6,CASSLWASGYEQYF,TGTGCCAGCAGCTTGTGGGCTAGCGGCTACGAGCAGTACTTC
TRBD2,.,TRBJ2-3,TRBV5-1,CASRLAGKSDTQYF,TGCGCCAGCCGACTAGCGGGGAAGTCAGATACGCAGTATTTT
.,.,TRBJ1-5,TRBV7-2,CASSSQGALHF,TGTGCCAGCAGCTCCCAAGGGGCGTTACATTTT
.,once,TRBJ1-5,TRBV6-1,CASSEGAGSDQPQHF,TGTGCCAGCAGTGAAGGGGCAGGGTCGGATCAGCCCCAGCATTTT
TRBD1,.,TRBJ2-7,TRBV19,CASSIQGQSYEQYF,TGTGCCAGTAGTATTCAGGGACAGTCCTACGAGCAGTACTTC
TRBD2,once,TRBJ2-1,TRBV7-9,CASRRTSGGAGEQFF,TGTGCCAGCAGACGAACTAGCGGGGGGGCCGGTGAGCAGTTCTTC
.,.,TRBJ2-1,TRBV7-9,CASSGRSGEQFF,TGTGCCAGCAGCGGTCGCAGTGGTGAGCAGTTCTTC
.,.,TRBJ2-7,TRBV27,CASSPLPAYEQYF,TGTGCCAGCAGTCCCCTGCCGGCCTACGAGCAGTACTTC
.,.,TRBJ1-4,TRBV4-3,CASSQDGEGWGGKLFF,TGCGCCAGCAGCCAAGACGGGGAAGGGTGGGGGGGAAAACTGTTTTTT
.,.,TRBJ1-4,TRBV7-7,CASSTGPNEKLFF,TGTGCTAGCAGTACGGGTCCAAATGAAAAACTGTTTTTT
TRBD2,.,TRBJ2-3,TRBV13,CASSLYTSGRASGTQYF,TGTGCCAGCAGCCTATATACTAGCGGGAGGGCCTCTGGTACGCAGTATTTT
TRBD1,.,TRBJ2-3,TRBV27,CASSLGQQDTQYF,TGTGCCAGCAGTTTGGGACAGCAAGATACGCAGTATTTT
TRBD2,.,TRBJ2-1,TRBV5-1,CASSAGILAGGSNEQFF,TGCGCCAGCAGCGCCGGGATCTTAGCGGGAGGGAGCAATGAGCAGTTCTTC
TRBD2,.,TRBJ2-5,TRBV5-5,CASSLASGGGETQYF,TGTGCCAGCAGCTTGGCTAGCGGGGGGGGAGAGACCCAGTACTTC
.,.,TRBJ1-1,TRBV11-3,CASSLGGLNTEAFF,TGTGCCAGCAGCTTAGGGGGCTTGAACACTGAAGCTTTCTTT
TRBD2,few,TRBJ2-7,TRBV6-1,CASERLAGPPYEQYF,TGTGCCAGCGAGAGACTAGCGGGGCCTCCCTACGAGCAGTACTTC
TRBD1,.,TRBJ2-3,TRBV5-1,CASSLGTGRTDTQYF,TGCGCCAGCAGCTTGGGGACAGGACGCACAGATACGCAGTATTTT